Shown below are 17 T cell receptor beta chains from a single sample sequenced in a study of cytomegalovirus exposure and HLA in healthy donors. This PCR relied on a set of 60 Vbeta primers and 13 Jbeta primers. Assay: immunoSEQ multiplex PCR; the TCRdb copy retains only in-frame clones and omits some. The sample includes about 160,000 clones, less than 90% of them seen just once. Sequenced: PBMCs. The receptors come from a woman younger than 35 in good health and CMV-seronegative.

The V and J genes are TRBV27 and TRBJ2-1; the D is unclear. The V and J ends lost 4 bases and 3 bases respectively, with 4 bases between them. The CDR3 covers 12 residues. Germline V lookup: CDR1 MNHEY, CDR2 SMNVEV (reference sequence). The DNA for the CDR3 is TGTGCCAGCAGTTCAGTCTACAATGAGCAGTTCTTC. Amino acids: CASSSVYNEQFF.

The chain carries TRBV18 and TRBJ1-2; 10 bases fit TRBD1. CDR1 is KGHSH and CDR2 is LQKENI in the germline V gene. There are 14 residues in the CDR3. V dropped 2 bases and J dropped 6; count of bases not matched to a gene: 3. The CDR3 here is CASSPTGTGDGYTF. The DNA of the CDR3 is TGTGCCAGCTCACCAACCGGGACAGGGGATGGCTACACCTTC.

V is TRBV18 and J is TRBJ2-7, with D maybe TRBD1 (5 bases). The V end lost 0 bases, the J end lost 2 bases, and 11 bases lay between the germline ends. The CDR3 totals 15 residues. From germline, CDR1 is KGHSH and CDR2 LQKENI. As DNA, the CDR3 is TGTGCCAGCTCACCACCGTCCACAGGTCCCTACGAGCAGTACTTC. This translates into CASSPPSTGPYEQYF.

Only one count was recorded for this clone. The chain is built from TRBV7-6 and TRBJ2-6; the D gene is possibly TRBD1 (6 bases). In germline, CDR1 is SGHVS, CDR2 FNYEAQ. V lost 4 bases to trimming and J lost 0 bases, with 19 bases between them. The CDR3 loop spans 19 amino acids. CDR3 amino acids: CASSSMRGQVASGANVLTF. CDR3 sequence (DNA): TGTGCCAGCAGCTCCATGAGGGGACAAGTGGCCTCTGGGGCCAACGTCCTGACTTTC.

The chain recombines TRBV4-1 with TRBJ2-5; 7 nucleotides align to TRBD1. CDR3 length: 14 amino acids. V shed 5 bases, J shed 2 bases, and the junction held 5 bases outside the gene matches. Germline CDR1 MGHRA, CDR2 YSYEKL. The CDR3 sequence: CASSEGAVQETQYF. CDR3 DNA sequence: TGCGCCAGCAGCGAGGGGGCGGTTCAAGAGACCCAGTACTTC.

The chain is built from TRBV6-1 and TRBJ2-7; unclear D gene. This CDR3 spans 15 amino acids. With 1 base removed from V and 2 bases from J, the gap between germline ends came to 12 bases. The germline V gene has CDR1 MNHNS and CDR2 SASEGT. For the CDR3, the DNA is TGTGCCAGCAGTGAAGGGGCCCCCATTGCCTACGAGCAGTACTTC. Protein product: CASSEGAPIAYEQYF.

The genes are TRBV4-2 and TRBJ2-5, with TRBD2 as a possible D gene (5 bases). The CDR3 is 13 amino acids. The germline CDR1 and CDR2 sequences are LGHNA and YNFKEQ. V lost 5 bases to trimming and J lost 1 base, with 8 bases between them. The CDR3 coding sequence is TGTGCCAGCAGCTACCGGGGCCAAGAGACCCAGTACTTC. Its protein product is CASSYRGQETQYF.

This clone was seen more than once but under ten times. The V and J genes are TRBV5-1 and TRBJ1-3; perhaps TRBD1 as D (5 bases). The V gene lost 4 bases and the J gene lost 4 bases, with 12 bases spanning the gap. Germline loops: CDR1 SGHRS, CDR2 YFSETQ. The CDR3 is 14 amino acids. The CDR3 DNA is TGCGCCAGCAGCCTAGCGGGGCGGGGAAACACCATATATTTT. Its protein product is CASSLAGRGNTIYF.

This rearrangement joins TRBV28 to TRBJ2-7, with 12 bases that match TRBD2. This CDR3 is 18 amino acids long. Germline CDR1 is MDHEN and CDR2 is SYDVKM. After removal of 3 bases from V and 7 bases from J, the junction contained 16 bases not matched to a gene. This CDR3 reads CASSFSRASGRGWGEQYF. DNA of the CDR3: TGTGCCAGCAGTTTTTCTCGGGCTAGCGGGAGGGGTTGGGGGGAGCAGTACTTC.

There are a few counts of this clone. The rearrangement links TRBV6-1 to TRBJ2-1, with 12 positions matching TRBD2. This CDR3 contains 14 residues. Germline CDR1 is MNHNS and CDR2 is SASEGT. The ends lost 3 bases at V and 9 bases at J; junction bases unmatched: 3. CDR3 coding DNA: TGTGCCAGCAGTGAGCTAGCGGGAGGGGGTGAGCAGTTCTTC. Encoded protein: CASSELAGGGEQFF.

The chain is built from TRBV5-1 and TRBJ2-3; 9 nucleotides match TRBD2. CDR3 size: 17 residues. Germline V gene data show CDR1 as SGHRS and CDR2 as YFSETQ. After removal of 1 base from V and 5 bases from J, the junction contained 11 bases not matched to a gene. This chain's CDR3 is CASSLIRSGGSRDTQYF. The CDR3 DNA reads TGCGCCAGCAGCTTGATACGAAGCGGGGGGTCGAGAGATACGCAGTATTTT.

V is TRBV9 and J is TRBJ2-7, with D possibly being TRBD1 (6 bases). V was clipped by 4 bases and J by 6 bases, with 23 bases between them. This CDR3 comprises 16 residues. In germline, CDR1 is SGDLS, CDR2 YYNGEE. The DNA of the CDR3 is TGTGCCAGCAGCCCCCACCCTGGACAGAGCCGGGTCGAGCAGTACTTC. The encoded protein is CASSPHPGQSRVEQYF.

This chain uses TRBV10-3 with TRBJ2-1; 8 bases are shared with TRBD2. V was clipped by 8 bases and J by 9 bases; unmatched bases: 12. The germline V gene encodes CDR1 ENHRY and CDR2 SYGVKD. This CDR3 region has 14 residues. CDR3 amino acids: CAIGVGLDSTEQFF. For the CDR3, the DNA is TGTGCCATCGGCGTGGGACTAGATAGTACTGAGCAGTTCTTC.

In its sample, this clone was seen a few times. The genes are TRBV28 and TRBJ2-7; D might be TRBD2 (6 bases). Trimming stripped 5 bases from V and 6 bases from J, with 17 bases between. The germline V gene has CDR1 MDHEN and CDR2 SYDVKM. The CDR3 extends over 14 amino acids. The CDR3 sequence is CASSPSRTTGEQYF. In DNA form, the CDR3 reads TGTGCCAGCAGTCCCTCAAGGACTACGGGCGAGCAGTACTTC.

The chain employs TRBV28 and TRBJ1-6; 9 bases map to TRBD1. The germline V gene has CDR1 MDHEN and CDR2 SYDVKM. V was clipped by 7 bases and J by 6 bases; unmatched bases: 4. The CDR3 runs 14 residues. CDR3 DNA: TGTGCCAGCATTAAACAGGGGGCTAATTCACCCCTCCACTTT. Its protein product is CASIKQGANSPLHF. Filled out from reference TRBV28 and TRBJ1-6, the complete variable domain reads DVKVTQSSRYLVKRTGEKVFLECVQDMDHENMFWYRQDPGLGLRLIYFSYDVKMKEKGDIPEGYSVSREKKERFSLILESASTNQTSMYLCASIKQGANSPLHFGNGTRLTVT.

The chain joins TRBV28 to TRBJ2-7; 10 bases map to TRBD2. This CDR3 has 15 amino acids. The V gene's germline CDR1 is MDHEN and CDR2 SYDVKM. Trimming removed 6 bases from V and 3 bases from J; junction bases left unmatched: 8. This chain's CDR3 is CASSKFSGGNYEQYF. The CDR3 nucleotides read TGTGCCAGCAGCAAATTTAGCGGGGGGAACTACGAGCAGTACTTC.

The chain carries TRBV28 and TRBJ2-1; 9 bases are a match to TRBD1. After removal of 6 bases from V and 15 bases from J, the junction contained 6 bases not matched to a gene. Germline-derived CDR1 and CDR2 are MDHEN and SYDVKM. This CDR3 is 11 amino acids long. In DNA form, the CDR3 reads TGTGCCAGCAGCTCAGGGACAGGGTGGTTCTTC. It codes for CASSSGTGWFF.